This T cell receptor (beta chain) was captured by sequencing in a study of T-cell memory formation after mild COVID-19. Employing constant-segment primers, 5'RACE generated TCR alpha and TCR beta cDNA libraries bearing sample barcodes and UMIs. Via MiXCR, TCRdb re-called the 5' RACE reads, giving one row per CDR3 protein. The sample consists of roughly 450,000 distinct CDR3 sequences, 15% to 20% of them appearing once. Study findings and constraints: For second-wave clones that peaked at day 37, SARS-CoV-2 specificity went unverified. Balance between CD4 and CD8 was seen in clones contracting day 15 to 85, and a CD4+ lean was seen in later expanders.

Remarks on this clonotype: Its target is unknown.

V trimming: 5 bases; J trimming: 2 bases; junction bases outside the gene matches: 9. This CDR3 spans 16 amino acids. In germline, CDR1 is SGHDN, CDR2 FVKESK. The chain carries TRBV14 and TRBJ2-1; TRBD1 agrees at 7 bases. The source is an adult woman who had mild COVID-19 (a few samples of this study predate the infection). Cell type and time point are not known. Material: PBMCs or a T cell subset sorted from them (not recorded which). The chain's CDR3 is CASSDHRQGPYNEQFF. The CDR3 coding sequence is TGTGCCAGCAGCGACCACAGACAGGGCCCCTACAATGAGCAGTTCTTC.